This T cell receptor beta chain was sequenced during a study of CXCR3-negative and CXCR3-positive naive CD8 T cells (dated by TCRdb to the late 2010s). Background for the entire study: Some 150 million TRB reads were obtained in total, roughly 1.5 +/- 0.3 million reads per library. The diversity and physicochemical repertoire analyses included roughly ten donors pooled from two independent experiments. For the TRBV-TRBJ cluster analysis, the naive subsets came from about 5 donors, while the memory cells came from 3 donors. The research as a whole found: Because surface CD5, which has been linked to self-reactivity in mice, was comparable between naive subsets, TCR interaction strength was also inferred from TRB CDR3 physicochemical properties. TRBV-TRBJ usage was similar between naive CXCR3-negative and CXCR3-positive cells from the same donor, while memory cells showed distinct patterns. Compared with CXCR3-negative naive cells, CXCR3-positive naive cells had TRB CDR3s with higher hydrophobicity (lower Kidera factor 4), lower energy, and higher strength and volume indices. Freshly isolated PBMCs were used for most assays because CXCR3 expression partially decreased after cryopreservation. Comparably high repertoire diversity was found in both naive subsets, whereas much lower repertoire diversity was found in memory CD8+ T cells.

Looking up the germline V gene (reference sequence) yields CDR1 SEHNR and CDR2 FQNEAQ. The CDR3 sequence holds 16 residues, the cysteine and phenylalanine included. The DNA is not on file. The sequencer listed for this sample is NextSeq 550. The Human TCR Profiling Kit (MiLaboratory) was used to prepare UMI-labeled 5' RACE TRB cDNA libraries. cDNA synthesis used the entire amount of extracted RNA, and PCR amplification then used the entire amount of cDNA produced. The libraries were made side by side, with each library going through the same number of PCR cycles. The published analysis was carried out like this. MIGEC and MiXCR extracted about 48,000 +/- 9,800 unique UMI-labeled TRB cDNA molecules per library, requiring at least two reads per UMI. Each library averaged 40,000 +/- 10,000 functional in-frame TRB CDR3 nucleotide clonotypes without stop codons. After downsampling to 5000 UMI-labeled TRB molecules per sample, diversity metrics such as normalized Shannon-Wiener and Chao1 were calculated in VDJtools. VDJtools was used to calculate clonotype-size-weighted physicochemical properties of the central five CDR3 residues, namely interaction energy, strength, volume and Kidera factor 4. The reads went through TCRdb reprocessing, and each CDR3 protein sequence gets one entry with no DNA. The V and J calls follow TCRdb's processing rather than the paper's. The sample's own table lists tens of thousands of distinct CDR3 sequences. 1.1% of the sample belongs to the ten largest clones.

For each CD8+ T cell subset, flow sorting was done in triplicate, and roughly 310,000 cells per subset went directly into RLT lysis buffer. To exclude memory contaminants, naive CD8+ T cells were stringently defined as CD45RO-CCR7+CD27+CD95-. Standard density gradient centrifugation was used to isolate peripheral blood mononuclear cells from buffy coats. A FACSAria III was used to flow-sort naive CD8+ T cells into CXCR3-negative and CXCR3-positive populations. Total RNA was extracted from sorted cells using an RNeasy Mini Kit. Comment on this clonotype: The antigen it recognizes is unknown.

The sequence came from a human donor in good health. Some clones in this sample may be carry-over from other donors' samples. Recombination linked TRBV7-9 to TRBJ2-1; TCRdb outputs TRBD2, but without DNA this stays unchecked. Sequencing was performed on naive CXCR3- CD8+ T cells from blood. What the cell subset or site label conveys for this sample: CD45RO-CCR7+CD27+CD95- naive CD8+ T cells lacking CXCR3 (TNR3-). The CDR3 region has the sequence CASSTPTSVSYNEQFF.